These 18 T cell receptor beta chains were all obtained from the same sample, sequenced in a study of blood T cell repertoires in COVID-19. The table came from immunoSEQ multiplex PCR; TCRdb's copy has only in-frame clones and leaves some out. In the table there are 110,000 to 150,000 clones, around 81% of which are singletons. The sequenced sample was peripheral blood. All receptors derive from a human donor in a cohort sampled during active COVID-19.

The gene calls are TRBV14 and TRBJ1-4; the match to TRBD1 covers 9 bases. Losses at the gene ends were 4 bases for V and 3 bases for J; bases not matched to a gene: 15. This CDR3 has 19 residues. The V gene's germline CDR1 is SGHDN and CDR2 FVKESK. Written as DNA, the CDR3 is TGTGCCAGCAGCCCCGCCGGGACAGGGCGTAGGCCGTCTAATGAAAAACTGTTTTTT. This gives the protein CASSPAGTGRRPSNEKLFF.

The J gene is TRBJ1-3, the V gene TRBV18, with no clear D. V lost 4 bases, J lost 0 bases, and 4 bases lay in between. The CDR3 is 13 residues long. The germline V gene has CDR1 KGHSH and CDR2 LQKENI. CDR3 sequence: CASSLDSGNTIYF. The CDR3 DNA reads as TGTGCCAGCTCACTAGACTCTGGAAACACCATATATTTT.

The chain uses TRBV29-1 and TRBJ2-3; TRBD2 matches at 9 bases. CDR3 length equals 13 residues. CDR1 is SQVTM and CDR2 is ANQGSEA in the germline V gene. The junction had 6 bases not matched to a gene; V was cut back by 4 bases and J by 7 bases. The CDR3 region has the DNA TGCAGCGTTGGGCCAGCGGGAGGTAATACGCAGTATTTT. Translating it yields CSVGPAGGNTQYF.

As regards this clone: This CDR3 is also generated by other DNA sequences in the sample. This rearrangement joins TRBV7-3 to TRBJ2-3; weak D call: TRBD1 (6 bases). V lost 2 bases, J lost 0 bases, and 6 bases lay in between. Germline CDR1 and CDR2: SGHTA and FQGTGA. This CDR3 comprises 14 residues. The CDR3 DNA reads as TGTGCCAGCAGCTTAGGGACAAGCACAGATACGCAGTATTTT. Amino acid sequence: CASSLGTSTDTQYF.

The V and J genes are TRBV7-2 and TRBJ1-3; possibly TRBD1 for D (6 bases). The germline gives CDR1 SGHTA, CDR2 FQGNSA. The CDR3 contains 14 residues. V was cut by 6 bases and J by 2 bases, with 11 bases left in between. The CDR3 DNA reads TGTGCCAGCAGTTCCAGGGGCGCTGGAAACACCATATATTTT. Translated: CASSSRGAGNTIYF.

The J gene is TRBJ1-1, the V gene TRBV7-3, with D perhaps TRBD1 (6 bases). Germline CDR1 reads SGHTA; CDR2 reads FQGTGA. This CDR3 is 15 amino acids long. Trimming took 4 bases from V and 3 from J, leaving 15 bases between them. CDR3 residues: CASSSGQPGDTEAFF. The CDR3 nucleotides read TGTGCCAGCAGCTCCGGACAGCCTGGAGACACTGAAGCTTTCTTT.

This chain uses TRBV18 with TRBJ1-2, with D uncertain. Trimming removed 0 bases from V and 4 bases from J, with 9 bases in between. CDR3 size: 14 residues. CDR1 is KGHSH, CDR2 LQKENI, per germline. CDR3 nucleotide sequence: TGTGCCAGCTCACCACCCGAACTTTCCTATGGCTACACCTTC. Translation: CASSPPELSYGYTF.

Here the CDR3 reads CASSKGTSGYEQYF. The DNA for the CDR3 is TGTGCCAGCAGCAAAGGGACTAGCGGCTACGAGCAGTACTTC. V usage is TRBV13 and J usage is TRBJ2-7; 11 bases match TRBD2. Germline V lookup: CDR1 PRHDT, CDR2 FYEKMQ (reference sequence). The CDR3 consists of 14 residues. Trimming cost V 5 bases and J 3 bases; bases outside gene matches: 3.

This clone showed up just a few times. The rearrangement links TRBV24-1 to TRBJ2-1; possible D gene TRBD1, 7 bases. CDR1 is KGHDR and CDR2 is SFDVKD in the germline V gene. This CDR3 is 15 amino acids long. The V end was cut by 4 bases, the J end by 4 bases, with 13 bases between. The CDR3 protein is CATSDVQGRYNEQFF. CDR3 in DNA: TGTGCCACCAGTGACGTACAGGGGAGGTACAATGAGCAGTTCTTC.

The CDR3 coding sequence is TGTGCCAGCATAAACTTGTACAATGAGCAGTTCTTC. It encodes CASINLYNEQFF. The chain is built from TRBV25-1 and TRBJ2-1; D not resolved. CDR1 and CDR2 from the germline V gene are MGHDK and SYGVNS. V lost 7 bases and J lost 4, with 8 bases in between. The CDR3 is 12 amino acids.

The rearrangement uses TRBV15 and TRBJ1-5, with TRBD1 identical over 10 bases. There are 13 residues in the CDR3. Germline V gene sequence: CDR1 LNHNV, CDR2 YYDKDF (reference sequence). V gave up 6 bases and J gave up 6 bases; unmatched junction bases: 2. The DNA of the CDR3 is TGTGCCACCAGGGGACAGGGGTTTCAGCCCCAGCATTTT. It encodes CATRGQGFQPQHF.

The table lists this clone with a count of one. The chain combines TRBV5-8 with TRBJ2-3; the match to TRBD2 covers 7 bases. Trimming cost V 1 base and J 4 bases; bases outside gene matches: 12. The length of the CDR3 is 17 residues. Germline V gene sequence: CDR1 SGHTS, CDR2 YDEGEE. The CDR3 here is CASSLSRAGDIPDTQYF. The CDR3 DNA follows: TGTGCCAGCAGCTTGTCCCGCGCGGGAGATATCCCAGATACGCAGTATTTT. The full variable domain, with the rest looked up from reference TRBV5-8 and TRBJ2-3, is EAGVTQSPTHLIKTRGQQATLRCSPISGHTSVYWYQQALGLGLQFLLWYDEGEERNRGNFPPRFSGRQFPNYSSELNVNALELEDSALYLCASSLSRAGDIPDTQYFGPGTRLTVL.

V gene TRBV4-3 combines with J gene TRBJ1-3; 8 bases line up with TRBD1. The CDR3 contains 17 residues. V lost 4 bases and J lost 2; bases outside the gene matches: 10. Germline V gene sequence: CDR1 LGHNA, CDR2 YSLEER. For the CDR3, the DNA is TGCGCCAGCAGCCGCATCTCGGACAGGGCCACTGGAAACACCATATATTTT. It specifies CASSRISDRATGNTIYF.

The genes are TRBV6-2 or TRBV6-3 and TRBJ2-7; 11 bases fit TRBD2. CDR1 MNHEY and CDR2 SVGEGT come from the germline V gene. V lost 6 bases, J lost 3 bases, and 4 bases stayed unmatched. The CDR3 length is 14 residues. For the CDR3, the DNA is TGTGCCAGCAGACCTACTAGCGGGAGCTACGAGCAGTACTTC. Residues: CASRPTSGSYEQYF.

V and J are TRBV3-1 (or the pseudogene TRBV3-2) and TRBJ1-1; D is uncertain. Between the trimmed V and J ends, which lost 1 base and 1 base, there was a span of 7 bases. Germline CDR1 is LGHDT and CDR2 is YNNKEL (reference sequence). This CDR3 contains 14 residues. CDR3 nucleotides: TGTGCCAGCAGCCAAGGTTTAGAGAACACTGAAGCTTTCTTT. Residues: CASSQGLENTEAFF.

This chain links TRBV6-6 with TRBJ1-2; 7 bases fit TRBD1. Germline CDR1 reads MNHNY; CDR2 reads SVGAGI (reference sequence). CDR3 length: 15 amino acids. V lost 5 bases to trimming and J lost 7 bases; unmatched junction nucleotides: 13. CDR3 sequence (DNA): TGTGCCAGCAGTCAAGGTCCCGACAGGGCCGGTGGCTACACCTTC. The encoded protein is CASSQGPDRAGGYTF.

The J gene is TRBJ2-7, the V gene TRBV5-1, with 7 bases that match TRBD1. The CDR3 is 14 amino acids. Germline CDR1 reads SGHRS; CDR2 reads YFSETQ. V shed 7 bases and J 0 bases; nucleotides not matched to a gene: 7. The CDR3 DNA sequence: TGCGCCAGCGGGGAAACAGGGGTCTCCTACGAGCAGTACTTC. It translates to CASGETGVSYEQYF.

V and J are TRBV7-3 and TRBJ2-3, with 7 bases matching TRBD2. The CDR3 totals 17 residues. Trimming cost V 2 bases and J 1 base; bases outside gene matches: 9. Germline lookup yields CDR1 SGHTA and CDR2 FQGTGA. The CDR3 loop reads CASSLGPSLAGTDTQYF. CDR3 DNA sequence: TGTGCCAGCAGCTTAGGTCCTAGTCTAGCGGGCACAGATACGCAGTATTTT.